This TCR beta chain is from a study of blood T cell repertoires in COVID-19. There are 13 residues in the CDR3. J lost 5 bases, V lost 3 bases, and 4 bases had no gene match. Some clones are missing from TCRdb's copy, which holds only in-frame ones; the method was immunoSEQ multiplex PCR. The sample carries 90,000 or so clones, less than 75% recorded once. The sequence derives from a woman in her sixties in a cohort sampled during active or convalescent COVID-19. The specimen sequenced was peripheral blood. J is TRBJ2-7 and V is TRBV12-3 or TRBV12-4; 7 bases map to TRBD1. The CDR3 DNA reads as TGTGCCAGCAGTTTCCATGACAGGGACGAGCAGTACTTC. Translated: CASSFHDRDEQYF.